A selection of T cell receptor beta chains follows, all from one sample in a study of liver allograft versus peripheral blood T cells. TCRdb re-analysed the reads in MiXCR, keeping a single row per CDR3 protein. The sample yields several thousand distinct CDR3 sequences, 17% seen once. These receptors were obtained from a human patient who had a liver transplant. Some T cells may have originated in the graft donor. The CDR3 runs from the conserved cysteine through the conserved F or W.

CDR3 protein,V gene
CASSPQLANTEAFF,TRBV9
CSVGTMGGYTF,TRBV29-1
CASSPTGVAGVETQYF,TRBV5-1
CASRPSGEEGEAFF,TRBV28
CASSFSNRIDTQYF,TRBV5-5
CSVVTGTKLFF,TRBV29-1
CASSLQTANQPQHF,TRBV12-3/TRBV12-4
CAWSVGTGLFNQPQHF,TRBV30
CASSPIGTGVYGYTF,TRBV27
CASSINTREAFF,TRBV19
CASSLVRTSGASADTQYF,TRBV5-4
CASAPGFGNTIYF,TRBV5-1
CASSQDFGSGDTQYF,TRBV3-1
CAWSVRASGNTIYF,TRBV30
CASSLVVAGDYEQYF,TRBV7-9
CASSVGTMNTEAFF,TRBV9
CASSPHRVNEQFF,TRBV19
CASSLVAGAEQYF,TRBV7-9
CAWSVQTGAATKNIQYF,TRBV30
CASSLGQGGETQYF,TRBV5-6
CASSLVGTGDNYGYTF,TRBV7-2
CASSPQSRGHQPQHF,TRBV18
CASSLRGVLADTQYF,TRBV7-3
CASSIGTGARDEQFF,TRBV19
CASSPPFPGQGTYEQYF,TRBV18
CASSLGQGNRYTF,TRBV5-1
CACGQGYSNQPQHF,TRBV19
CASSPQAGPNEKLFF,TRBV7-3
CASTRGLGQFLNTEAFF,TRBV5-6
CATSDLTSGGYNEQFF,TRBV24-1
CSGSGSSYNEQFF,TRBV29-1
CAPPHPGTTYEQYF,TRBV6-2/TRBV6-3
CSARLAGLSDTQYF,TRBV20-1
CASSGGGADYNEQFF,TRBV19
CATSDSYLYNEQFF,TRBV24-1
CASSLGSSTDTQYF,TRBV7-3
CSARLTGYSNQPQHF,TRBV20-1
CASSRAGELNEQFF,TRBV10-1
CASGQTVGNQPQHF,TRBV28
CSARARISVLGYTF,TRBV20-1
CASSPPGHSNEKLFF,TRBV18
CASSYSLPDRGLGQYF,TRBV6-5
CASSRSGGSYNEQFF,TRBV7-2
CASSSLAGGPPYNEQFF,TRBV19
CASSDSYRIEKLFF,TRBV6-1
CASSLGAPGSETQYF,TRBV5-4
CASSPSRDQPQHF,TRBV19
CASSIQENYGYTF,TRBV19
CASSAVPGQGPWEGYTF,TRBV6-1
CASSPGARALHF,TRBV18
CASSGGGEETQYF,TRBV7-9